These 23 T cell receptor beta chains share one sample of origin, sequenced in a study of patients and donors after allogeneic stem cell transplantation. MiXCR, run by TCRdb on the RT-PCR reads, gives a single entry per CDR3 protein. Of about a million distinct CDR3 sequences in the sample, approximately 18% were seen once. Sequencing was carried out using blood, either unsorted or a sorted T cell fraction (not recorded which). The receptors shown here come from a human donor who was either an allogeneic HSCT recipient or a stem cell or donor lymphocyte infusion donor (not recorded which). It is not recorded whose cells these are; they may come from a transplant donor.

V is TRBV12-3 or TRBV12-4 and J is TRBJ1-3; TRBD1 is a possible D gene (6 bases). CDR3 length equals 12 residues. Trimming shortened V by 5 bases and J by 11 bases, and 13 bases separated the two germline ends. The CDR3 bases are TGTGCCAGCAGTGGGGGGGGCGGCCCCATATATTTT. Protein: CASSGGGGPIYF.

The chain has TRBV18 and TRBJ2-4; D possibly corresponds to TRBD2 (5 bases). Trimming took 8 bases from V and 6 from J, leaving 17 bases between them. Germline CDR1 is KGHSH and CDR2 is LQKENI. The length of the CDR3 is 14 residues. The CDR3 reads CASHQDGLANIQYF. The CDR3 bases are TGTGCCAGCCACCAGGACGGCCTAGCAAACATTCAGTACTTC.

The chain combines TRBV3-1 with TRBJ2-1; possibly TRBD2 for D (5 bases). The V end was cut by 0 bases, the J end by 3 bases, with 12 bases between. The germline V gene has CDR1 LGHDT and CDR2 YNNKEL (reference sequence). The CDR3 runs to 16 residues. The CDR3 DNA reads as TGTGCCAGCAGCCAAGAATCAACGGGAAGCTACAATGAGCAGTTCTTC. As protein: CASSQESTGSYNEQFF.

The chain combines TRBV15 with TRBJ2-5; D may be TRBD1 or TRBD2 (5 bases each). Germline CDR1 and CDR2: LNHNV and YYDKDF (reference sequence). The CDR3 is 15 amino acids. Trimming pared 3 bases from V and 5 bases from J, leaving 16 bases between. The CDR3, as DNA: TGTGCCACCAGCAGCGGGGCCCTCGGTAAGGAGACCCAGTACTTC. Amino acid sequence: CATSSGALGKETQYF.

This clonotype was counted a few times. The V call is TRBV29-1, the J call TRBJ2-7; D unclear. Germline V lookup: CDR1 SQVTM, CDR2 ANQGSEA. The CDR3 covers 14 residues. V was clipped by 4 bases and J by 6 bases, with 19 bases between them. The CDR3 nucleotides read TGCAGCGTTGGGATAGACTCTCCTTACGGCGAGCAGTACTTC. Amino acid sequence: CSVGIDSPYGEQYF.

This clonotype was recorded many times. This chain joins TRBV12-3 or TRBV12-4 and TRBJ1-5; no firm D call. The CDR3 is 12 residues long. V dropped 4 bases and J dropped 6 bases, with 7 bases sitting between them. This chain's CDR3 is CASSWLSQPQHF. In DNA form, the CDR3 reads TGTGCCAGCAGTTGGTTATCTCAGCCCCAGCATTTT.

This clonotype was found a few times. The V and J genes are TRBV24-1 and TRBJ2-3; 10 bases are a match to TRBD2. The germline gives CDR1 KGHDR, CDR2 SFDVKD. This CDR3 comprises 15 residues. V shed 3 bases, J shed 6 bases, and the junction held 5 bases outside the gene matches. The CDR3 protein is CATSDPSGSWDTQYF. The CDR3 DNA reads TGTGCCACCAGTGATCCTAGCGGGAGCTGGGATACGCAGTATTTT.

The CDR3 is CATSRAIGGPNYGYTF. DNA for the CDR3: TGTGCCACCAGCAGAGCGATTGGGGGCCCTAACTATGGCTACACCTTC. The chain has TRBV15 and TRBJ1-2; a weak D match, TRBD1 (6 bases). Between the trimmed V and J ends, which lost 1 base and 0 bases, there was a span of 12 bases. Germline V lookup: CDR1 LNHNV, CDR2 YYDKDF (reference sequence). The CDR3 consists of 16 residues.

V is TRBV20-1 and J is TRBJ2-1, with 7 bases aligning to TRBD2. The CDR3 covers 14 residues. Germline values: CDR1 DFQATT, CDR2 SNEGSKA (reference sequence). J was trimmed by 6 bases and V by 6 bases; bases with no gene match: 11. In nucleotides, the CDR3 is TGCAGTGCGCACACTAGCGTGCAAAGCAATGAGCAGTTCTTC. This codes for CSAHTSVQSNEQFF.

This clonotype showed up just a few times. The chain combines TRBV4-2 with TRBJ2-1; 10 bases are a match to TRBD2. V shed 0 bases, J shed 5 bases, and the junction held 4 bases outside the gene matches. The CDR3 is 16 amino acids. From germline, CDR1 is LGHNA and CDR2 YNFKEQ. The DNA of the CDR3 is TGTGCCAGCAGCCAAGAGAGTCTAGCGGGAGACAATGAGCAGTTCTTC. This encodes CASSQESLAGDNEQFF.

The CDR3 here is CATSDLLGATRFF. In nucleotides, the CDR3 is TGTGCCACCAGTGATTTGCTGGGGGCCACGCGGTTCTTC. The V gene is TRBV24-1, the J gene TRBJ2-1, with a tentative D call TRBD1 (6 bases). The germline gives CDR1 KGHDR, CDR2 SFDVKD. CDR3 size: 13 residues. V lost 0 bases and J lost 15, with 14 bases in between.

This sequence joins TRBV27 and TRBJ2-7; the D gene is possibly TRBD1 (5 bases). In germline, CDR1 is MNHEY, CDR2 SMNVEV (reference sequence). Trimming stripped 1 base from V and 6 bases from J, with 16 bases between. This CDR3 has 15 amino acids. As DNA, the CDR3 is TGTGCCAGCAGTTTATGGATGAACAGGCCCGCCGAGCAGTACTTC. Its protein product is CASSLWMNRPAEQYF.

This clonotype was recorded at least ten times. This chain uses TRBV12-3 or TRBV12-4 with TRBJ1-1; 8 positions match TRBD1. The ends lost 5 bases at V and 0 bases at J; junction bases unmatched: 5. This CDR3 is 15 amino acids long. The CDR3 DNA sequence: TGTGCCAGCAGTCCCCCGGACAGGGTGAACACTGAAGCTTTCTTT. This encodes CASSPPDRVNTEAFF.

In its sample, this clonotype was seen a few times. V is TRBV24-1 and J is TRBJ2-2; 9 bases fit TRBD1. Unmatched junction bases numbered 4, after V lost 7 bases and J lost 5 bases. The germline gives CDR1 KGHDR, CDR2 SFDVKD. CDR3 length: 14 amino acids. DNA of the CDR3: TGTGCCACCAGCGGACAGGGGCGGACCGGGGAGCTGTTTTTT. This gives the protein CATSGQGRTGELFF.

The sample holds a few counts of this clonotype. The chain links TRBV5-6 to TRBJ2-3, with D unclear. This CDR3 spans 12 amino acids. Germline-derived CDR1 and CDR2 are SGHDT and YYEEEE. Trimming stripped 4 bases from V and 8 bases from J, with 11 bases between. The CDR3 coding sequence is TGTGCCAGCAGCCTGTGGTCGGGTACGCAGTATTTT. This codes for CASSLWSGTQYF.

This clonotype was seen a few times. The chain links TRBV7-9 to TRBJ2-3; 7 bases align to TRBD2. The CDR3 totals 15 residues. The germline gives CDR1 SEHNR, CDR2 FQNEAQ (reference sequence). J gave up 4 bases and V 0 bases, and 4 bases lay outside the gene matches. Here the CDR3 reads CASSLASGASDTQYF. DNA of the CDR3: TGTGCCAGCAGCTTAGCCAGCGGGGCGTCAGATACGCAGTATTTT.

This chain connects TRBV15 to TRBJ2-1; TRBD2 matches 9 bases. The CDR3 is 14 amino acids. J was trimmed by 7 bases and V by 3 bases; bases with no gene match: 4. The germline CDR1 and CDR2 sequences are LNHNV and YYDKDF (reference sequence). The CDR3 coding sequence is TGTGCCACCAGCAGGGAGACTAGCGGTAATGAGCAGTTCTTC. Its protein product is CATSRETSGNEQFF.

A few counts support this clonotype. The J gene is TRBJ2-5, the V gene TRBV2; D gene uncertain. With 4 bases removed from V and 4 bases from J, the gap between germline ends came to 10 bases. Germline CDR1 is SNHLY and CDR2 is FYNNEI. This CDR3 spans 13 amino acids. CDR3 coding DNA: TGTGCCAGCAGTGTGGTCAGTCGAGAGACCCAGTACTTC. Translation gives CASSVVSRETQYF. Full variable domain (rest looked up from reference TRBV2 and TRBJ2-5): EPEVTQTPSHQVTQMGQEVILRCVPISNHLYFYWYRQILGQKVEFLVSFYNNEISEKSEIFDDQFSVERPDGSNFTLKIRSTKLEDSAMYFCASSVVSRETQYFGPGTRLLVL.

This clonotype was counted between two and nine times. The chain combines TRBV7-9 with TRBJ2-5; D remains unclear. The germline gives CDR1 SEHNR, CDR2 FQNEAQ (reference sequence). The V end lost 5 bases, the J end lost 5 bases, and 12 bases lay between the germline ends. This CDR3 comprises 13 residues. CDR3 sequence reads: CASSQTPSETQYF. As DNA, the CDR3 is TGTGCCAGCAGCCAGACCCCGTCGGAGACCCAGTACTTC.

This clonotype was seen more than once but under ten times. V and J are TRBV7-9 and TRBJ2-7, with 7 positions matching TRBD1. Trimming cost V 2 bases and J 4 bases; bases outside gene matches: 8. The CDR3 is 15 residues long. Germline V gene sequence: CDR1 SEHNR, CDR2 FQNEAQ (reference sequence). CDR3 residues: CASSLSQGVGYEQYF. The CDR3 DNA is TGTGCCAGCAGCTTAAGCCAGGGGGTTGGGTACGAGCAGTACTTC. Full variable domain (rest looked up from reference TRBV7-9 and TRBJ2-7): DTGVSQNPRHKITKRGQNVTFRCDPISEHNRLYWYRQTLGQGPEFLTYFQNEAQLEKSRLLSDRFSAERPKGSFSTLEIQRTEQGDSAMYLCASSLSQGVGYEQYFGPGTRLTVT.

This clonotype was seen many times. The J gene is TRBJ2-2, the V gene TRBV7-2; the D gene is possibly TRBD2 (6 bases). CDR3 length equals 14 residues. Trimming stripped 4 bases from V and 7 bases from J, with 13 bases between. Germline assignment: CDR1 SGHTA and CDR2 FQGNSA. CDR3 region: CASSSTSKGGELFF. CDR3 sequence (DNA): TGTGCCAGCAGCTCCACTAGCAAAGGCGGGGAGCTGTTTTTT.

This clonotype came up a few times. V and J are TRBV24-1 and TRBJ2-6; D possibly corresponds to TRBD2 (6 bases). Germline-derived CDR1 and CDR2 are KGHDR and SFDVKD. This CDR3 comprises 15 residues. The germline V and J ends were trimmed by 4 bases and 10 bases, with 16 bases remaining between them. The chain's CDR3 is CATSEGGAKGNVLTF. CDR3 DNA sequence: TGTGCCACCAGTGAGGGCGGGGCTAAAGGAAACGTCCTGACTTTC.

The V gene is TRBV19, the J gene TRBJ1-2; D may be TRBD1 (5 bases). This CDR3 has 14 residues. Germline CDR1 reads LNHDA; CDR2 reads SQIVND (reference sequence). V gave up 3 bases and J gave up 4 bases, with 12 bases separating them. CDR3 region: CASSIAGLGYGYTF. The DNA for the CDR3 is TGTGCCAGTAGTATCGCAGGGCTGGGCTATGGCTACACCTTC.